This TCR beta chain was recorded in a study of radiotherapy plus CTLA-4 blockade in lung cancer. Study-wide background: Of the patients, about 17% showed objective responses and more than 30% attained disease control.

Germline lookup yields CDR1 SGHDT and CDR2 YYEEEE. The V gene lost 1 base and the J gene lost 3 bases, with 16 bases spanning the gap. The CDR3 totals 16 residues. Clones were sequenced by immunoSEQ multiplex PCR, and TCRdb holds only the in-frame ones, with some missing. Among about 97,000 clones listed, about 70% were seen once. V gene TRBV5-6 combines with J gene TRBJ1-2; maybe TRBD1 (5 bases). The source of this sequence is a human donor with non-small cell lung cancer who had a partial response to radiotherapy plus ipilimumab. Some clones in this sample may be carry-over from other donors' samples. The sample consisted of peripheral blood, taken from a patient treated with radiotherapy plus ipilimumab. The CDR3 spells CASSLMTALRHYGYTF. The DNA for the CDR3 is TGTGCCAGCAGCTTGATGACAGCTCTCAGGCACTATGGCTACACCTTC.